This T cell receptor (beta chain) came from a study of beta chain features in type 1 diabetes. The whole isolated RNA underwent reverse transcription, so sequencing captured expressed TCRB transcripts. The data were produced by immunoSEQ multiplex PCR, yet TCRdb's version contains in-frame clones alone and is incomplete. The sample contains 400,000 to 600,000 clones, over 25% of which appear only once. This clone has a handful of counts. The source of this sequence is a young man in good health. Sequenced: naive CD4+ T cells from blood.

Written as DNA, the CDR3 is TGTGCCAGCAGCACCAAAGCCGAACGCACAGATACGCAGTATTTT. Protein product: CASSTKAERTDTQYF. This sequence joins TRBV7-2 and TRBJ2-3, with D uncertain. There are 15 residues in the CDR3. Germline loops: CDR1 SGHTA, CDR2 FQGNSA. Trimming removed 5 bases from V and 1 base from J, with 13 bases in between.